What follows are 15 T cell receptor beta chains derived from one specimen sequenced in a study of blood T cell repertoires in COVID-19. Sequencing used immunoSEQ multiplex PCR; TCRdb keeps in-frame clones, though not all of them. The sample lists a few hundred thousand clones, around 83% occurring once. Sequenced input: peripheral blood. The source of these receptors is a woman aged 40 to 50 who had recovered from COVID-19.

This clone was recorded a few times. The chain uses TRBV5-1 and TRBJ1-1; D call uncertain. Germline values: CDR1 SGHRS, CDR2 YFSETQ. This CDR3 is 14 amino acids long. V dropped 6 bases and J dropped 1 base, with 13 bases sitting between them. In DNA form, the CDR3 reads TGCGCCAGCACCGAAAACACGGGGAACACTGAAGCTTTCTTT. Protein: CASTENTGNTEAFF.

This sequence joins TRBV5-1 and TRBJ2-2; 11 nucleotides align to TRBD1. Germline assignment: CDR1 SGHRS and CDR2 YFSETQ. The CDR3 contains 16 residues. J lost 2 bases, V lost 2 bases, and 2 bases had no gene match. For the CDR3, the DNA is TGCGCCAGCAGCTTAGGGACAGGGGGAAACACCGGGGAGCTGTTTTTT. This codes for CASSLGTGGNTGELFF.

The V gene is TRBV19, the J gene TRBJ2-3, with D possibly matching TRBD1 (5 bases). Germline V gene data show CDR1 as LNHDA and CDR2 as SQIVND (reference sequence). This CDR3 comprises 13 residues. V gave up 5 bases and J gave up 5 bases, with 11 bases separating them. The CDR3 DNA reads as TGTGCCAGTAGTCGGTCAGGGCAAGATACGCAGTATTTT. This encodes CASSRSGQDTQYF.

This chain joins TRBV7-2 and TRBJ2-7, with D uncertain. The CDR3 runs to 12 residues. Trimming left V 4 bases short and J 6 bases short, with 10 bases between. The germline V gene has CDR1 SGHTA and CDR2 FQGNSA. Here the CDR3 reads CASSSHELEQYF. Here the CDR3 DNA reads TGTGCCAGCAGCTCGCACGAGCTCGAGCAGTACTTC.

The chain links TRBV6-5 to TRBJ2-5; 11 nucleotides match TRBD1. This CDR3 region has 16 residues. Germline V lookup: CDR1 MNHEY, CDR2 SVGAGI. The junction had 9 bases not matched to a gene; V was cut back by 4 bases and J by 5 bases. The CDR3 nucleotides read TGTGCCAGCAGTTGGACCGGGACAGGGGGTTCGGAGACCCAGTACTTC. The encoded protein is CASSWTGTGGSETQYF.

In its sample, this clone was seen a few times. The chain combines TRBV4-3 with TRBJ2-1; 9 bases are shared with TRBD1. CDR1 and CDR2 (germline): LGHNA, YSLEER. The CDR3 spans 15 residues. With V trimmed by 3 bases and J by 8 bases, 8 bases remained unmatched. The CDR3 spells CASSHYGTGIYEQFF. CDR3 sequence (DNA): TGCGCCAGCAGCCACTACGGGACAGGGATATATGAGCAGTTCTTC.

The CDR3 loop reads CASSLEAGDTIYF. The CDR3, as DNA: TGTGCCAGCAGCTTGGAAGCAGGGGACACCATATATTTT. The genes are TRBV5-4 and TRBJ1-3; weak D call: TRBD1 (6 bases). CDR1 and CDR2 (germline): SGHNT, YYREEE (reference sequence). This CDR3 contains 13 residues. Trimming removed 0 bases at V and 8 bases at J, with 9 bases between.

The DNA for the CDR3 is TGTGCCAGCAGCCAACGGTGGTCTGAGCAGTTCTTC. Its translation: CASSQRWSEQFF. The chain joins TRBV11-3 to TRBJ2-1; no reliable D call. This CDR3 has 12 amino acids. CDR1 and CDR2 (germline): SGHNT, YENEEA. Trimming removed 5 bases at V and 9 bases at J, with 11 bases between.

This sequence joins TRBV10-3 and TRBJ2-1; 9 bases agree with TRBD2. V was clipped by 4 bases and J by 0 bases; unmatched bases: 19. In germline, CDR1 is ENHRY, CDR2 SYGVKD. The CDR3 contains 21 residues. CDR3 sequence: CAISALGTKGIAGASYNEQFF. The CDR3 DNA follows: TGTGCCATCAGTGCCCTCGGCACGAAAGGGATAGCGGGGGCCTCCTACAATGAGCAGTTCTTC.

The V and J genes are TRBV5-1 and TRBJ2-3; D not certain. Germline V CDR1 and CDR2: SGHRS, YFSETQ. The V gene lost 0 bases and the J gene lost 0 bases, with 8 bases spanning the gap. This CDR3 comprises 15 residues. The CDR3 sequence is CASSLDGQSTDTQYF. CDR3 bases: TGCGCCAGCAGCTTGGATGGGCAGAGCACAGATACGCAGTATTTT. Supplemented by reference TRBV5-1 and TRBJ2-3, the full variable domain reads KAGVTQTPRYLIKTRGQQVTLSCSPISGHRSVSWYQQTPGQGLQFLFEYFSETQRNKGNFPGRFSGRQFSNSRSEMNVSTLELGDSALYLCASSLDGQSTDTQYFGPGTRLTVL.

The CDR3 protein is CASSLGQTGELFF. CDR3 nucleotides: TGCGCCAGCAGCCTAGGACAGACCGGGGAGCTGTTTTTT. V is TRBV5-1 and J is TRBJ2-2; maybe TRBD1 (6 bases). From germline, CDR1 is SGHRS and CDR2 YFSETQ. The germline V and J ends were trimmed by 4 bases and 5 bases, with 9 bases remaining between them. The CDR3 consists of 13 residues. Drawing the rest from reference TRBV5-1 and TRBJ2-2, the complete variable domain is KAGVTQTPRYLIKTRGQQVTLSCSPISGHRSVSWYQQTPGQGLQFLFEYFSETQRNKGNFPGRFSGRQFSNSRSEMNVSTLELGDSALYLCASSLGQTGELFFGEGSRLTVL.

The chain uses TRBV5-1 and TRBJ2-7; 10 bases fit TRBD1. With V trimmed by 4 bases and J by 0 bases, 10 bases remained unmatched. Germline loops: CDR1 SGHRS, CDR2 YFSETQ. The CDR3 is made up of 17 amino acids. CDR3 sequence reads: CASSLRDRGADSYEQYF. The CDR3 DNA reads TGCGCCAGCAGCCTCCGGGACAGGGGAGCCGACTCCTACGAGCAGTACTTC.

This clone appeared a few times. The chain couples TRBV30 to TRBJ2-7, with TRBD1 matching over 7 bases. Germline V gives CDR1 GTSNPN, CDR2 SVGIG (reference sequence). Unmatched junction bases numbered 5, after V lost 0 bases and J lost 6 bases. This CDR3 spans 13 amino acids. In DNA, the CDR3 is TGTGCCTGGAGTGTAACAGGGGTCCCCGAGCAGTACTTC. It codes for CAWSVTGVPEQYF.

The sample holds one count of this clone. The V gene is TRBV19, the J gene TRBJ1-2, with 9 bases identical to TRBD1. This CDR3 has 13 residues. CDR1 LNHDA and CDR2 SQIVND come from the germline V gene (reference sequence). V shed 8 bases, J shed 6 bases, and the junction held 7 bases outside the gene matches. The DNA for the CDR3 is TGTGCCAGTGTGGACAGGGGAAGAGATGGCTACACCTTC. It translates to CASVDRGRDGYTF.

The chain has TRBV2 and TRBJ1-4; D remains unclear. CDR3 size: 16 residues. The ends were cut back, 5 bases at V and 2 bases at J, with 15 bases in the middle. Germline values: CDR1 SNHLY, CDR2 FYNNEI. The CDR3 DNA sequence: TGTGCCAGCAGTATTCTAGAGGGAGGGACTAATGAAAAACTGTTTTTT. This codes for CASSILEGGTNEKLFF.